This entry features one TCR beta chain sequence. The target antigen is unknown. The sample is drawn from a study of PD-1 blockade in classical Hodgkin lymphoma. The data were produced by immunoSEQ multiplex PCR, yet TCRdb's version contains in-frame clones alone and is incomplete. The sample includes approximately 21,000 clones, around 70% of them seen just once. From germline, CDR1 is MNHEY and CDR2 SVGAGI. V was shortened by 6 bases and J by 5 bases, with 13 bases between the two germline ends. The CDR3 is 13 amino acids. Study-wide results and caveats: Repertoire differences have undefined causes, possibly disease activity or prior therapy. In newly diagnosed patients, baseline TCR diversity was reportedly below that of healthy donors. It was among complete responders that baseline diversity resembled that of newly diagnosed patients.

As to time point: cycle 4 day 1 (C4D1), after less than seven weeks of nivolumab. Patients all relapsed after autologous stem cell transplantation, and there was variation in brentuximab vedotin exposure. The clonotype comes from a human donor with classical Hodgkin lymphoma. This sample comprised peripheral blood mononuclear cells (PBMCs), obtained before the fourth cycle of nivolumab. This chain connects TRBV6-5 to TRBJ1-2; D gene uncertain. The CDR3 nucleotides read TGTGCCAGCAGCCCGGGGTGGGGATATGGCTACACCTTC. Its translation is CASSPGWGYGYTF.